This TCR beta chain was observed in a study of post-analysis software for immune sequencing data. On the study more broadly: Patients had relapsing-remitting, secondary progressive or progressive-relapsing multiple sclerosis; some lacked subtype.

As concerns this clonotype: The antigen is unknown.

Study-wide points: Versus controls, multiple sclerosis patients showed significantly lower diversity (normalized Chao1). Five or six TRBV segments were more frequent in patients than controls; TRBV5-6, TRBV5-1 and TRBV20-1 belonged to this group.

The germline CDR1 and CDR2 sequences are SGHTA and FQGNSA. The CDR3 runs to 17 residues. V lost 5 bases and J lost 5; bases outside the gene matches: 7. Every TCR beta cDNA library bore unique molecular identifiers. TCRdb called the PCR reads again in MiXCR, with one record for every CDR3 protein. The sample records roughly 600,000 distinct CDR3 sequences, about 44% being singletons. Sequenced sample: blood. The chain combines TRBV7-2 with TRBJ2-3, with TRBD2 matching over 16 bases. This clonotype was obtained from a girl aged 10-17 years with multiple sclerosis. CDR3 amino acids: CASSDGTSGGAIDTQYF. The CDR3 region has the DNA TGTGCCAGCAGCGACGGGACTAGCGGGGGGGCGATAGATACGCAGTATTTT.